The T cell receptor (beta chain) under discussion was sequenced for a study of blood T cells in healthy people across ages. This clonotype was seen a few times. Its target is not known. This CDR3 is built from 14 residues. Deletions cut 7 bases from V and 2 bases from J, with 15 bases between. Looked up from germline, CDR1 is WSHSY and CDR2 is SAAADI. Study results and limitations: Fewer expanded clones and more diversity marked long-lived versus aged donors.

A sample-barcoded 5' primer and a J-beta primer mix were used in a second PCR of roughly 6 to 11 cycles. TCRdb re-called the 5' RACE reads through MiXCR, storing one row per CDR3 protein. The sample has 800,000 to 1,300,000 distinct CDR3 sequences, roughly a quarter seen once. This sample also belongs to another study, concerning T cells of mothers and their children.

This clonotype was obtained from a girl aged 2-15 years in good health. Material: blood. The chain has TRBV10-2 and TRBJ2-7, with D perhaps matching TRBD2 (5 bases). CDR3 loop: CASKEVPYPYEQYF. In DNA, the CDR3 is TGCGCCAGCAAGGAGGTCCCGTACCCCTACGAGCAGTACTTC.